These T cell receptor beta chains were read from a single sample in a study of Graves' ophthalmopathy and Graves' hyperthyroidism. Via MiXCR, TCRdb re-called the multiplex PCR reads, giving one row per CDR3 protein. Of more than 300,000 distinct CDR3 sequences listed, 15% are singletons. Sequencing input: peripheral blood. The origin of the receptors is a woman in her late teens or twenties with stable Graves' hyperthyroidism. The CDR3 runs from the conserved cysteine through the conserved F or W. A D gene is named only where the DNA matches it firmly. Where a row states a size, it is once, few, many or the class of an expanded clone; other rows omit it.

CDR3aa	CDR3nt	j_gene	abundance	len	d_gene	v_gene
CASSYSRVAANTEAFF	TGTGCCAGCAGTTACTCGAGAGTGGCGGCGAACACTGAAGCTTTCTTT	TRBJ1-1	many	16	.	TRBV6-5
CASSTGVGQQETQYF	TGTGCCAGCTCTACAGGGGTTGGTCAGCAAGAGACCCAGTACTTC	TRBJ2-5	many	15	TRBD1	TRBV18
CASSLTVGGHEQYF	TGTGCCAGCAGCCTCACCGTGGGGGGACACGAGCAGTACTTC	TRBJ2-7	.	14	.	TRBV14
CASRQNGRPANYGYTF	TGTGCCAGCAGACAAAACGGACGGCCGGCCAACTATGGCTACACCTTC	TRBJ1-2	.	16	.	TRBV5-6
CASSDPSDRDSEQYF	TGTGCCAGCAGTGACCCCTCAGACAGGGACTCCGAGCAGTACTTC	TRBJ2-7	many	15	.	TRBV6-1
CASSREENTEAFF	TGTGCCAGCTCGAGAGAGGAGAATACTGAAGCTTTCTTT	TRBJ1-1	many	13	.	TRBV2
CASSPPGTAYYEQYF	TGTGCCAGCAGTCCCCCCGGGACAGCCTACTACGAGCAGTACTTC	TRBJ2-7	.	15	TRBD1	TRBV6-1
CASSLSSLGGYRNQPQHF	TGTGCCAGCAGCTTAAGCTCATTGGGGGGGTACCGCAATCAGCCCCAGCATTTT	TRBJ1-5	.	18	.	TRBV11-2
CSAPSGAQETQYF	TGCAGTGCTCCATCCGGGGCCCAAGAGACCCAGTACTTC	TRBJ2-5	many	13	.	TRBV20-1
CSAWPRGYEQYF	TGCAGTGCTTGGCCAAGGGGCTACGAGCAGTACTTC	TRBJ2-7	many	12	.	TRBV20-1
CASSVQGSNQPQHF	TGTGCCAGCAGCGTACAGGGGAGCAATCAGCCCCAGCATTTT	TRBJ1-5	many	14	TRBD1	TRBV6-2/TRBV6-3
CSARDLGQGGTEAFF	TGCAGTGCTAGAGATCTCGGACAGGGAGGCACTGAAGCTTTCTTT	TRBJ1-1	many	15	TRBD1	TRBV20-1
CANSQERTEGNTIYF	TGTGCCAACAGCCAAGAGAGGACAGAGGGAAACACCATATATTTT	TRBJ1-3	few	15	.	TRBV16
CASSTGQGLPPQPTAFF	TGCGCCAGCAGCACCGGACAGGGTTTGCCCCCCCAACCGACAGCTTTCTTT	TRBJ1-1	few	17	TRBD1	TRBV5-1
CASSIGRVKRGPFLNTEAFF	TGTGCCAGTAGTATAGGGAGGGTAAAGAGGGGGCCCTTTTTGAACACTGAAGCTTTCTTT	TRBJ1-1	few	20	TRBD1	TRBV19
CASSYRGGEAFF	TGTGCCAGCAGTTACCGGGGCGGTGAAGCTTTCTTT	TRBJ1-1	many	12	.	TRBV6-5
CASSSTTTGQTEETQYF	TGTGCCAGCAGCTCAACCACCACGGGACAGACAGAAGAGACCCAGTACTTC	TRBJ2-5	few	17	TRBD1	TRBV11-1
CASSSRGAQHF	TGTGCCAGCAGTTCCCGGGGAGCCCAGCATTTT	TRBJ1-5	many	11	.	TRBV12-3/TRBV12-4
CASSNFGRLVKNQPQHF	TGTGCCAGTAGTAATTTTGGGAGGTTGGTGAAAAATCAGCCCCAGCATTTT	TRBJ1-5	many	17	.	TRBV19
CASSQEGPAYEQYF	TGTGCCAGCAGCCAAGAAGGGCCAGCCTACGAGCAGTACTTC	TRBJ2-7	many	14	.	TRBV3-1
CASSSEKSSGNTIYF	TGTGCCAGCAGTTCCGAGAAGAGCTCTGGAAACACCATATATTTT	TRBJ1-3	many	15	.	TRBV6-5
CASSSISRREYEQYF	TGTGCCAGCAGCTCCATCTCTCGCAGGGAGTACGAGCAGTACTTC	TRBJ2-7	many	15	.	TRBV7-9
CASRKTGQRHNYGYTF	TGTGCCAGCAGAAAAACGGGACAGCGCCACAACTATGGCTACACCTTC	TRBJ1-2	.	16	TRBD1	TRBV6-1
CASSQDGADDYEQYF	TGTGCCAGCAGCCAAGATGGGGCAGACGACTACGAGCAGTACTTC	TRBJ2-7	few	15	.	TRBV4-2
CASSPTSRNEQYF	TGTGCCAGCAGCCCCACTAGCCGCAACGAGCAGTACTTC	TRBJ2-7	many	13	.	TRBV12-3/TRBV12-4
CASSSPGGASWDTEAFF	TGTGCCAGCAGCTCGCCAGGGGGCGCAAGTTGGGACACTGAAGCTTTCTTT	TRBJ1-1	many	17	TRBD1	TRBV7-3
CASSYRTGRGETQYF	TGTGCCAGCAGTTACCGGACAGGGCGGGGGGAGACCCAGTACTTC	TRBJ2-5	many	15	.	TRBV6-5
CATSRAGGGRTEAFF	TGTGCCACCAGCAGAGCAGGGGGTGGAAGGACTGAAGCTTTCTTT	TRBJ1-1	many	15	TRBD1	TRBV15
CASSLSPGVDQPQHF	TGTGCCAGTAGTCTTTCCCCGGGTGTCGATCAGCCCCAGCATTTT	TRBJ1-5	few	15	.	TRBV19
CADGTGGQNTEAFF	TGTGCCGATGGGACAGGGGGCCAGAACACTGAAGCTTTCTTT	TRBJ1-1	few	14	TRBD1	TRBV2
CSVLHTPGQGARTGELFF	TGCAGCGTTTTGCATACACCGGGACAGGGGGCGCGCACCGGGGAGCTGTTTTTT	TRBJ2-2	many	18	TRBD1	TRBV29-1
CASSGRSLDEAFF	TGTGCCAGCAGTGGCAGGTCTCTTGACGAAGCTTTCTTT	TRBJ1-1	.	13	.	TRBV6-1
CASSPIQGKNTEAFF	TGTGCCAGCTCACCTATACAGGGGAAGAACACTGAAGCTTTCTTT	TRBJ1-1	.	15	TRBD1	TRBV18
CASSLDLGTVIQYF	TGCGCCAGCAGCTTGGACCTAGGGACAGTAATTCAGTACTTC	TRBJ2-7	many	14	TRBD1	TRBV5-1
CATLQGSEAFF	TGTGCCACGTTACAGGGTAGTGAAGCTTTCTTT	TRBJ1-1	many	11	.	TRBV6-2/TRBV6-3
CSVWSGAYSNYGYTF	TGCAGCGTTTGGTCCGGGGCCTATTCTAACTATGGCTACACCTTC	TRBJ1-2	few	15	.	TRBV29-1
CASSIGWQGVYEQYF	TGTGCCAGTAGTATAGGATGGCAGGGGGTCTACGAGCAGTACTTC	TRBJ2-7	many	15	TRBD1	TRBV19
CASSWGDRAEQYF	TGCGCCAGCAGCTGGGGGGACAGGGCCGAGCAGTACTTC	TRBJ2-7	many	13	TRBD1	TRBV5-1
CATHLGPRDSSPPQHF	TGTGCCACACACTTGGGACCTCGGGACAGCTCACCGCCCCAGCATTTT	TRBJ1-5	many	16	TRBD1	TRBV6-2/TRBV6-3
CSAGTPGNTIYF	TGCAGTGCCGGGACACCTGGAAACACCATATATTTT	TRBJ1-3	many	12	.	TRBV20-1
CASRGVQTYEQYF	TGTGCCAGCAGGGGAGTACAGACCTACGAGCAGTACTTC	TRBJ2-7	.	13	.	TRBV6-1
CASSPRERTYEQYF	TGTGCCAGCTCACCACGCGAGCGGACCTACGAGCAGTACTTC	TRBJ2-7	.	14	.	TRBV18
CASSSNGQQETQYF	TGTGCCAGCAGTTCCAACGGACAGCAAGAGACCCAGTACTTC	TRBJ2-5	once	14	.	TRBV6-2/TRBV6-3
CASSPGAVAGTYEQYF	TGTGCCAGCAGCCCGGGCGCGGTCGCGGGAACCTACGAGCAGTACTTC	TRBJ2-7	many	16	.	TRBV14
CASSLVRNSNYGYTF	TGTGCCAGCAGCTTAGTGAGAAATTCTAACTATGGCTACACCTTC	TRBJ1-2	many	15	.	TRBV11-2
CASSLIGDGYTF	TGTGCCAGCAGTTTGATAGGGGATGGCTACACCTTC	TRBJ1-2	many	12	.	TRBV12-3/TRBV12-4
CASSNPGVTGELFF	TGTGCCAGCAGTAACCCGGGAGTCACCGGGGAGCTGTTTTTT	TRBJ2-2	many	14	.	TRBV2
CAISGTGGNTEAFF	TGTGCCATCAGTGGGACAGGCGGGAACACTGAAGCTTTCTTT	TRBJ1-1	many	14	TRBD1	TRBV10-3
CASSSDINEKLFF	TGTGCCAGCAGTTCCGATATTAATGAAAAACTGTTTTTT	TRBJ1-4	.	13	.	TRBV12-3/TRBV12-4
CASEQGQETQYF	TGTGCCAGCGAACAGGGGCAAGAGACCCAGTACTTC	TRBJ2-5	few	12	TRBD1	TRBV18
CASSPGQGLPETQYF	TGTGCCAGCAGTCCCGGACAGGGCCTCCCAGAGACCCAGTACTTC	TRBJ2-5	.	15	TRBD1	TRBV6-1
CASRLAGANVLTF	TGTGCCAGCAGGTTGGCTGGGGCCAACGTCCTGACTTTC	TRBJ2-6	many	13	.	TRBV10-3
CASSLGRGYHYEQYF	TGCGCCAGCAGCTTGGGACGGGGATACCACTACGAGCAGTACTTC	TRBJ2-7	many	15	.	TRBV5-1
CATSRTGGEQYF	TGTGCCACCAGCCGAACCGGCGGGGAGCAGTACTTC	TRBJ2-7	many	12	.	TRBV15
CASSSGPSVRYTF	TGTGCCAGCAGCTCTGGACCGTCCGTACGCTACACCTTC	TRBJ1-2	.	13	.	TRBV12-3/TRBV12-4
CASSRDSHTEAFF	TGTGCCAGCAGCCGGGACAGCCACACTGAAGCTTTCTTT	TRBJ1-1	many	13	TRBD1	TRBV7-9
CASSAHRDRGVYEQYF	TGTGCCAGCAGTGCCCACCGGGACAGGGGGGTCTACGAGCAGTACTTC	TRBJ2-7	many	16	TRBD1	TRBV6-1
CASGLTGGETQYF	TGTGCCAGCGGCCTAACTGGCGGAGAGACCCAGTACTTC	TRBJ2-5	.	13	.	TRBV7-6